This is a list of T cell receptor beta chains from one sample in a study of blood T cell repertoires in COVID-19. TCRdb's table, derived via immunoSEQ multiplex PCR, lists solely in-frame clones and lacks some. The data hold some 250,000 clones, with 75% to 90% observed a single time. Material for sequencing was peripheral blood. All receptors derive from a man in his forties with acute or convalescent COVID-19. Both conserved end residues are trimmed from each CDR3. For some rows the clone size is stated as once, few or many, or as a class when expanded; others skip it.

v_gene	j_gene	abundance	CDR3aa
TRBV5-5	TRBJ2-2	NA	ASRHGQGAAGELF
TRBV30	TRBJ1-2	NA	AWSVSPGVDGYT
TRBV7-2	TRBJ1-4	NA	ASSLARTGGNEKLF
TRBV6-5	TRBJ2-7	NA	ASSRTVAYEQY
TRBV4-2	TRBJ1-1	few	ASSQDGPGFGTEAF
TRBV9	TRBJ1-2	NA	ASSRNRDGYT
TRBV18	TRBJ2-2	NA	ASSSGLAGENTGELF
TRBV7-8	TRBJ2-2	NA	ASSSIAGELF
TRBV4-1	TRBJ2-4	NA	ASSQDQRGNIQY
TRBV5-6	TRBJ2-7	few	ASSLAGLAGDYEQY
TRBV14	TRBJ1-4	NA	AGSLVTGYNEKLF
TRBV19	TRBJ2-7	NA	ASSSPQGAGYYEQY
TRBV5-6	TRBJ1-2	NA	ASSLARAKANYGYT
TRBV5-6	TRBJ2-3	NA	ASSLGVADTQY
TRBV7-9	TRBJ2-5	once	ASGTSRETQY
TRBV4-1	TRBJ2-5	NA	ASSQNPSGRVETQY
TRBV30	TRBJ1-3	NA	AWSNGQGLGNTIY
TRBV2	TRBJ1-5	NA	ASRGGAEPQH
TRBV6-5	TRBJ2-1	NA	ASSRGLHGEQF
TRBV5-1	TRBJ2-2	once	ASSWRGDTGELF
TRBV19	TRBJ2-3	NA	ASSIGSTSGHTDTQY
TRBV30	TRBJ1-1	once	AWSDRGIEAF
TRBV28	TRBJ1-5	NA	ASSFQRLNQPQH